This T cell receptor beta chain was documented in a study of T cell responses to AZD1222 COVID-19 vaccine. Study-level findings and limits: Unmutated variant regions are reportedly targeted by nearly half of spike-specific TCRs. Spike-wide vaccine-associated CD4 TCRs dominated at 160-218 and 743-854. Clonal diversity may have been underestimated, and the donors were mostly white British, with more females than males.

As concerns this clone: Its cognate antigen is unknown.

This CDR3 comprises 15 residues. Per the germline V gene, CDR1 is KGHSH and CDR2 is LQKENI. V gave up 3 bases and J gave up 3 bases, with 14 bases separating them. Second doses at about 4 or about 12 weeks were pooled. Here immunoSEQ multiplex PCR was the method, and the copy in TCRdb shows in-frame clones only, minus some. The repertoire consists of around 110,000 clones, with about 90% occurring once and the leading ten covering around 1.6%. This TCR was sampled from an adult who received the AZD1222 COVID-19 vaccine. Sequenced material: peripheral blood, taken 28 days after the second AZD1222 dose. V usage is TRBV18 and J usage is TRBJ1-2; D is uncertain. As DNA, the CDR3 is TGTGCCAGCTCACCGGTGGAGGCGAACGACTATGGCTACACCTTC. Translation: CASSPVEANDYGYTF.